This T cell receptor beta chain is drawn from a study of T cells after posttransplantation cyclophosphamide. The method was immunoSEQ multiplex PCR; TCRdb's version includes in-frame clones alone and lacks a portion of them. This sample yields about 28,000 clones, of which 70% to 90% are seen a single time; roughly 3% belongs to the top ten. CDR1 and CDR2 from the germline V gene are MGHDK and SYGVNS. Trimming shortened V by 6 bases and J by 4 bases, and 22 bases separated the two germline ends. The CDR3 has 16 amino acids. J is TRBJ2-7 and V is TRBV25-1, with D possibly TRBD2 on 6 matching bases. Source material: PBMCs. The sequence was obtained from a man aged 50 to 60. CDR3 protein: CASSDLSGTRAYEQYF. The CDR3 bases are TGTGCCAGCAGCGATTTGTCCGGGACTCGGGCATACGAGCAGTACTTC.